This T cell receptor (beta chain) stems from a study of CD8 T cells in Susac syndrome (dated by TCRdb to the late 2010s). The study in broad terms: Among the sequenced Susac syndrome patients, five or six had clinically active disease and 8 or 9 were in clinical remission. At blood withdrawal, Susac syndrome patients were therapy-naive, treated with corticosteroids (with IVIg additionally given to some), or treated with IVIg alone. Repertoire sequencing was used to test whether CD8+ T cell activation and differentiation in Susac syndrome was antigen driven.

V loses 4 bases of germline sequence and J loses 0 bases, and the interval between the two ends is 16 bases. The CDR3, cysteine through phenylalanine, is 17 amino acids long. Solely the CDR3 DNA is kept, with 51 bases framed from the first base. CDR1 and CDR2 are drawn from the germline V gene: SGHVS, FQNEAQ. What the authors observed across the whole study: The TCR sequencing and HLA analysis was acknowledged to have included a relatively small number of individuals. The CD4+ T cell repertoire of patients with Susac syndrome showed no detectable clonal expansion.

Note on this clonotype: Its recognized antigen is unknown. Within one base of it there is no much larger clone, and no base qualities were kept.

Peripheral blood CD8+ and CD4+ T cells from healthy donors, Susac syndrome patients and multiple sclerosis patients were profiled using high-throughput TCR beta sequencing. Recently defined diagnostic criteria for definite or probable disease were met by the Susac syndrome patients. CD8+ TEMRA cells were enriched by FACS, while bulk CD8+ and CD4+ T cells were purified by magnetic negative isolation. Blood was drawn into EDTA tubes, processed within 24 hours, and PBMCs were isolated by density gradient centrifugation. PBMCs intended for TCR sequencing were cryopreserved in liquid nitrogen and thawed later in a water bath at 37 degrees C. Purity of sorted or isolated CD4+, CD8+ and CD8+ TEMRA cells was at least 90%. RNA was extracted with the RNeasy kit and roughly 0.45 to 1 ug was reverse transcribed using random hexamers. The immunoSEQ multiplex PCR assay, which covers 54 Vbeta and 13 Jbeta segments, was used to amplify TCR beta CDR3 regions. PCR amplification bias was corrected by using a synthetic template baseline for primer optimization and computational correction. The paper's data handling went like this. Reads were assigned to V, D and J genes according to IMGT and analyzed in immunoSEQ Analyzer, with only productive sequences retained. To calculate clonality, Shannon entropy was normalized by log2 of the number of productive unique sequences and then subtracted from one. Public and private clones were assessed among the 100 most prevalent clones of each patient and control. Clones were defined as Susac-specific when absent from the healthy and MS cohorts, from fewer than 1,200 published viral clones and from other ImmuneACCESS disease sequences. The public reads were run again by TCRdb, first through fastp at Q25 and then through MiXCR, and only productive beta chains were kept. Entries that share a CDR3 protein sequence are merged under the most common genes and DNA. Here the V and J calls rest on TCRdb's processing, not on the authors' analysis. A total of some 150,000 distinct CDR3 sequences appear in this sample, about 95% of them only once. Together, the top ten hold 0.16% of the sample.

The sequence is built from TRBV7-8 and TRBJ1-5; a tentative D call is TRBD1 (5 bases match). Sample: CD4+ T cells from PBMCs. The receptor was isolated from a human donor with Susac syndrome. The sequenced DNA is TGTGCCAGCAGCTCATCGGACAACCACTATAGCAATCAGCCCCAGCATTTT. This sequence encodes CASSSSDNHYSNQPQHF.